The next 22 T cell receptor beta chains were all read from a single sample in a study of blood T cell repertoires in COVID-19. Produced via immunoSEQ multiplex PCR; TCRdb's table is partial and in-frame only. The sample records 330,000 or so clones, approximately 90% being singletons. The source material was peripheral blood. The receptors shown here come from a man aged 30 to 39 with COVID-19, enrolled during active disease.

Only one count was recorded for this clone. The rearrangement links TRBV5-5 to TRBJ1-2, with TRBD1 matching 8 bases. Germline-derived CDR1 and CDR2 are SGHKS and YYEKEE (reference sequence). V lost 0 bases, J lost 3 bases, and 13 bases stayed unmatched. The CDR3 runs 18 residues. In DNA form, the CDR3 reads TGTGCCAGCAGCTTGGGACTGCGCGTCAGGGGGCGCGACTATGGCTACACCTTC. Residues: CASSLGLRVRGRDYGYTF.

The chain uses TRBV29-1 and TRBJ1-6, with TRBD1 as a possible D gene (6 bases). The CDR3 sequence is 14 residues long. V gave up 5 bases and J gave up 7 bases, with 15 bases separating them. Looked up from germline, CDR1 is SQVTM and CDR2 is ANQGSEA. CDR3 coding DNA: TGCAGCGTTCGGACAGATCGGTCAAATTCACCCCTCCACTTT. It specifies CSVRTDRSNSPLHF. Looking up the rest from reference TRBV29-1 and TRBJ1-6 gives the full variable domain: SAVISQKPSRDICQRGTSLTIQCQVDSQVTMMFWYRQQPGQSLTLIATANQGSEATYESGFVIDKFPISRPNLTFSTLTVSNMSPEDSSIYLCSVRTDRSNSPLHFGNGTRLTVT.

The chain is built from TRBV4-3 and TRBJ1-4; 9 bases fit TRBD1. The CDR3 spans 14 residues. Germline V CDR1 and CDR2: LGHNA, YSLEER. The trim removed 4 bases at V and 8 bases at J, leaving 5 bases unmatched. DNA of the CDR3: TGCGCCAGCAGCCTGGGACAGGGAGGAGAAAAACTGTTTTTT. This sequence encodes CASSLGQGGEKLFF.

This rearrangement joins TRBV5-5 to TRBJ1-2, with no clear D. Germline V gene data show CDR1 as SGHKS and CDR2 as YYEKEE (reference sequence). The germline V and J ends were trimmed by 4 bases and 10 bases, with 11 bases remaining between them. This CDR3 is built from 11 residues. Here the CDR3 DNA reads TGTGCCAGCAGCGCAGTTTGGGCCTACACCTTC. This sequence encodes CASSAVWAYTF. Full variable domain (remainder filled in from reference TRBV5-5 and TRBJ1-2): DAGVTQSPTHLIKTRGQQVTLRCSPISGHKSVSWYQQVLGQGPQFIFQYYEKEERGRGNFPDRFSARQFPNYSSELNVNALLLGDSALYLCASSAVWAYTFGSGTRLTVV.

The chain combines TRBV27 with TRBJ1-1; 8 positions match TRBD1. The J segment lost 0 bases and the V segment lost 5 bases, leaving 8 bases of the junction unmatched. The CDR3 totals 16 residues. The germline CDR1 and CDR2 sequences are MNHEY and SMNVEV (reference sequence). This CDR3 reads CASSPWRQGMNTEAFF. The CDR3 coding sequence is TGTGCCAGCAGTCCCTGGCGACAGGGGATGAACACTGAAGCTTTCTTT.

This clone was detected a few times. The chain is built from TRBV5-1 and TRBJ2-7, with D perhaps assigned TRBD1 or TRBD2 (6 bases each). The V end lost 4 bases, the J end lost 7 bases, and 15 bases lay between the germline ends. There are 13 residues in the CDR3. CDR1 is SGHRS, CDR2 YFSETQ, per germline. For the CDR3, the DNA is TGCGCCAGCAGCCTGGGAGGACAGACTGAGCAGTACTTC. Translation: CASSLGGQTEQYF.

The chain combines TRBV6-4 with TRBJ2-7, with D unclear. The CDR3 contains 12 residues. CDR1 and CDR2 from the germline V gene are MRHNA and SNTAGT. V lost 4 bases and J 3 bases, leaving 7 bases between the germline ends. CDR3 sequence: CASSAHYYEQYF. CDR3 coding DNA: TGTGCCAGCAGTGCCCACTACTACGAGCAGTACTTC.

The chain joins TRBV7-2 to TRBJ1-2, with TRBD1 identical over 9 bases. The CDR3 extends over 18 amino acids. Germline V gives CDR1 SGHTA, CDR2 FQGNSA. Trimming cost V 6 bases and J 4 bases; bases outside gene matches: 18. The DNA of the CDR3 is TGTGCCAGCAGGGTACTAAGTAGGGGACAGGGAGGAGGCTATGGCTACACCTTC. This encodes CASRVLSRGQGGGYGYTF.

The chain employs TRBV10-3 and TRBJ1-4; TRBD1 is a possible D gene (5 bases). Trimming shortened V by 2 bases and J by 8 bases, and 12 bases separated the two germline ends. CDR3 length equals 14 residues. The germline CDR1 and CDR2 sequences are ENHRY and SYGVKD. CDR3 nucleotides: TGTGCCATCAGTGAGGGGGGGGTTCGCGAAAAACTGTTTTTT. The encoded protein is CAISEGGVREKLFF.

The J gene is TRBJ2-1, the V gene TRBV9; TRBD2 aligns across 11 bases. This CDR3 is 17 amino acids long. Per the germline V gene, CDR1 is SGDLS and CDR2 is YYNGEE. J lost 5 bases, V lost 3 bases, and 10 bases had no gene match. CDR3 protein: CASSGGLADVMNNEQFF. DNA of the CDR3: TGTGCCAGCAGCGGGGGACTAGCGGACGTCATGAACAATGAGCAGTTCTTC.

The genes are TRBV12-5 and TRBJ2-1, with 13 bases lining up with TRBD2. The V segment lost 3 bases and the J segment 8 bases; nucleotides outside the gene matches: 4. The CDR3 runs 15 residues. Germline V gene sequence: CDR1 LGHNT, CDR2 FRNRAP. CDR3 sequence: CASGFGLAGVDEQFF. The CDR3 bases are TGTGCTAGTGGTTTCGGACTAGCGGGGGTTGATGAGCAGTTCTTC.

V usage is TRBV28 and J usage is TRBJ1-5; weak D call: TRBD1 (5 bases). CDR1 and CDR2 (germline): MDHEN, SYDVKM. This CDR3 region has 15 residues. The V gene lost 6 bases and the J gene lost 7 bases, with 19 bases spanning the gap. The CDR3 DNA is TGTGCCAGCAGATTCTATCGGGACGGGGGGCAGCCCCAGCATTTT. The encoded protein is CASRFYRDGGQPQHF.

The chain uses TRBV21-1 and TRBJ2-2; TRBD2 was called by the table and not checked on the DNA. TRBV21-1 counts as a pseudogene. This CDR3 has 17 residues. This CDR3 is CASSKEVSGRDTGELFF. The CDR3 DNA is TGTGCCAGCAGCAAAGAGGTCAGCGGGAGGGACACCGGGGAGCTGTTTTTT.

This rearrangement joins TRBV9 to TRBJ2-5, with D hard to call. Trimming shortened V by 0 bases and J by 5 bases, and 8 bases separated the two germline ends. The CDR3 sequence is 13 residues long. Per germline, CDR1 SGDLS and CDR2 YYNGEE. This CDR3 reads CASSVADSETQYF. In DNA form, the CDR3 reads TGTGCCAGCAGCGTAGCCGACTCGGAGACCCAGTACTTC.

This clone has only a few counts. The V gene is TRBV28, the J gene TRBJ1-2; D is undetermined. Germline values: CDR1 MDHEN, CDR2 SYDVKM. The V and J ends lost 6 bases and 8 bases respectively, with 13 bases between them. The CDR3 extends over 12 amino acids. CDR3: CASSAQRRGYTF. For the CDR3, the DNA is TGTGCCAGCAGCGCCCAGCGTCGCGGCTACACCTTC.

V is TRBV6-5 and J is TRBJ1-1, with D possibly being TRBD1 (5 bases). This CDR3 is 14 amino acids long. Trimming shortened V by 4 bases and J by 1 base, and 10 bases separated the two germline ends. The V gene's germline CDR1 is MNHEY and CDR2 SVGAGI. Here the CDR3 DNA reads TGTGCCAGCAGTTTTGGGGGGTCGAACACTGAAGCTTTCTTT. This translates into CASSFGGSNTEAFF.

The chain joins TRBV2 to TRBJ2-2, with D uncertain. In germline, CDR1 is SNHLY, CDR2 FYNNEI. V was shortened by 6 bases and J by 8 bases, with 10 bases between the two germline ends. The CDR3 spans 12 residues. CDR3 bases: TGTGCCAGCAGCCCCTCCCAGGGGGAGCTGTTTTTT. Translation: CASSPSQGELFF.

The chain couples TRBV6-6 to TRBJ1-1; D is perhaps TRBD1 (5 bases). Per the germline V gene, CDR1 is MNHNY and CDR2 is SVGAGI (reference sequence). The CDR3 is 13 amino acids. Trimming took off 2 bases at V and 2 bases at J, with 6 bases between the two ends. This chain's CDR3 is CASSYRGNTEAFF. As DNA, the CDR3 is TGTGCCAGCAGTTACAGGGGAAACACTGAAGCTTTCTTT.

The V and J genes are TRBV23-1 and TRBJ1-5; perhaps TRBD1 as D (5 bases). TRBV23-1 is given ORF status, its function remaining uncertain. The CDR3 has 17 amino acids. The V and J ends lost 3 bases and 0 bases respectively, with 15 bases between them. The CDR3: CASSHLRQGGSNQPQHF. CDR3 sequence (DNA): TGCGCCAGCAGTCACCTAAGGCAGGGAGGTAGCAATCAGCCCCAGCATTTT.

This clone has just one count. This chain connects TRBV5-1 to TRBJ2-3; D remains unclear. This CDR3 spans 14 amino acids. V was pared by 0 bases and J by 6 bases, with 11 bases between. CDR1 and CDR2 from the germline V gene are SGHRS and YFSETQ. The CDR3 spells CASSLAQRLDTQYF. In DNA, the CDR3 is TGCGCCAGCAGCTTGGCCCAGAGGCTTGATACGCAGTATTTT. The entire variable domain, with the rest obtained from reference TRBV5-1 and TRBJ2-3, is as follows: KAGVTQTPRYLIKTRGQQVTLSCSPISGHRSVSWYQQTPGQGLQFLFEYFSETQRNKGNFPGRFSGRQFSNSRSEMNVSTLELGDSALYLCASSLAQRLDTQYFGPGTRLTVL.

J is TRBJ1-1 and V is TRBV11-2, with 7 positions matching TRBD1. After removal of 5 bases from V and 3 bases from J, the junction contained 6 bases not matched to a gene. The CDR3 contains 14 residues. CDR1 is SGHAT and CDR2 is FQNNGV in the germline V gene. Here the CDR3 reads CASSITTGDTEAFF. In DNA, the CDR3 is TGTGCCAGCAGCATTACAACAGGGGACACTGAAGCTTTCTTT.

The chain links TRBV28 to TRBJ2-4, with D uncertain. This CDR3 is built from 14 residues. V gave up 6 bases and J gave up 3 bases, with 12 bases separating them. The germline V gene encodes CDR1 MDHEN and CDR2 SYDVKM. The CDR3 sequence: CASRPGFNKNIQYF. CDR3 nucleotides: TGTGCCAGCAGACCCGGGTTTAACAAAAACATTCAGTACTTC.